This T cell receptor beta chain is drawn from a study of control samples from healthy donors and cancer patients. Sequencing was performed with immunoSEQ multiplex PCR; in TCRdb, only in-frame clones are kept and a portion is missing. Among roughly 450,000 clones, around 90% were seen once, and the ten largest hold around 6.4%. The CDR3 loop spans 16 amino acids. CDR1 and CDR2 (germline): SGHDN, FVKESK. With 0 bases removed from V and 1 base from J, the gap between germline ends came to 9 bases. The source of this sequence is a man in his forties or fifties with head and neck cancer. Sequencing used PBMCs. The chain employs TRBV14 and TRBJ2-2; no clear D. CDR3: CASSQEWPRNTGELFF. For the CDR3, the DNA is TGTGCCAGCAGCCAAGAATGGCCGAGGAACACCGGGGAGCTGTTTTTT.